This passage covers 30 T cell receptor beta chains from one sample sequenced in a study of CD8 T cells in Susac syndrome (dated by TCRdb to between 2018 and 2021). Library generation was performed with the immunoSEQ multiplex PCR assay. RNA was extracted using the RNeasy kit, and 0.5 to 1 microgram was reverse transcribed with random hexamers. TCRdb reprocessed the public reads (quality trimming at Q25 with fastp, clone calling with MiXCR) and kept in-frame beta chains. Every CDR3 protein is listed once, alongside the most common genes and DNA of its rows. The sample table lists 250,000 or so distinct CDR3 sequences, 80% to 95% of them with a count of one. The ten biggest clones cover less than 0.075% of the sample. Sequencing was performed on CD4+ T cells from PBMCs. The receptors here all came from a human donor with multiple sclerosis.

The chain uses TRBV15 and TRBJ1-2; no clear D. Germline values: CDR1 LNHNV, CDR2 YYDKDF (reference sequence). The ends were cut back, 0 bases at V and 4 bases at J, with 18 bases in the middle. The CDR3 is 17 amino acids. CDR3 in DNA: TGTGCCACCAGCAGAGATAAAACCACCCCCTCTAGCTATGGCTACACCTTC. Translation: CATSRDKTTPSSYGYTF.

CDR3 in amino acids: CASSLSGGTGELFF. The CDR3 coding sequence is TGCGCCAGCAGCTTGTCGGGGGGAACCGGGGAGCTGTTTTTT. The V and J genes are TRBV5-1 and TRBJ2-2, with 7 bases fitting TRBD2. The germline gives CDR1 SGHRS, CDR2 YFSETQ. V dropped 1 base and J dropped 5; count of bases not matched to a gene: 2. The CDR3 is 14 residues long.

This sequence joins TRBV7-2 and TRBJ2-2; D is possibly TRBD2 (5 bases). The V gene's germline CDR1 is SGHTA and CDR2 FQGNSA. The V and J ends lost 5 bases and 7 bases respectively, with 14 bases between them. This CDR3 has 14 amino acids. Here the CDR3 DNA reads TGTGCCAGCAGCGAACGCCGGGAATACGGGGAGCTGTTTTTT. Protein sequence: CASSERREYGELFF.

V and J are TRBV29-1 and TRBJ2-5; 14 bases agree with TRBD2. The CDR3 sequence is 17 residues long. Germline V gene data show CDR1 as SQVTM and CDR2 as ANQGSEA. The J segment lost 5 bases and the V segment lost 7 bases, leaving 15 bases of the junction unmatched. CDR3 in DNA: TGCAGCGGTTATTATGGACTAGCGGGGGGCGTAGGGGAGACCCAGTACTTC. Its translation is CSGYYGLAGGVGETQYF.

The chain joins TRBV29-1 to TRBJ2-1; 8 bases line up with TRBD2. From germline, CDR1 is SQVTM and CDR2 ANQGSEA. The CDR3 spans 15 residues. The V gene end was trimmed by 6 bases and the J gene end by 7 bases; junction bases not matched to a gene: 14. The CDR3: CSVGGRSGRSNEQFF. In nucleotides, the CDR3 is TGCAGCGTGGGGGGTCGAAGCGGGAGATCAAATGAGCAGTTCTTC.

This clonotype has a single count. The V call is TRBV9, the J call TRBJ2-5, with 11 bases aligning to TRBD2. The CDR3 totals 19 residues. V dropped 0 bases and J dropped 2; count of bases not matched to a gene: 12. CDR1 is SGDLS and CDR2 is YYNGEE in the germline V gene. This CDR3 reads CASSVATLAGGLDQETQYF. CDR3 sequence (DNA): TGTGCCAGCAGCGTAGCTACGCTAGCGGGAGGACTGGATCAAGAGACCCAGTACTTC.

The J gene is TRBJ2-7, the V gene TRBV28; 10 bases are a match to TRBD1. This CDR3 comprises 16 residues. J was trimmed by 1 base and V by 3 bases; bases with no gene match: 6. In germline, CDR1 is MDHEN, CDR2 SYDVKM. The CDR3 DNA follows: TGTGCCAGCAGTTTGGCTTTGGGACAGGGGTCCTACGAGCAGTACTTC. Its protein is CASSLALGQGSYEQYF.

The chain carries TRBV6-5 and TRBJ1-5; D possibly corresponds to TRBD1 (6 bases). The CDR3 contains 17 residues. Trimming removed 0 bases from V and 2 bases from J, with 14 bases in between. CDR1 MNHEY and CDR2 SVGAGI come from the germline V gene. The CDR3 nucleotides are TGTGCCAGCAGTTACTCGACACCAGGGGTCGGCAATCAGCCCCAGCATTTT. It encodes CASSYSTPGVGNQPQHF.

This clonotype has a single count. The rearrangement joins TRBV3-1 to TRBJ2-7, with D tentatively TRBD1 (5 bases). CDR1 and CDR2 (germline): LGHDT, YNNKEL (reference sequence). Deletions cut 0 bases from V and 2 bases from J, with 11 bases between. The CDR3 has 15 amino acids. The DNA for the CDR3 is TGTGCCAGCAGCCAAGAAACAGGCCCCCCCTACGAGCAGTACTTC. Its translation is CASSQETGPPYEQYF.

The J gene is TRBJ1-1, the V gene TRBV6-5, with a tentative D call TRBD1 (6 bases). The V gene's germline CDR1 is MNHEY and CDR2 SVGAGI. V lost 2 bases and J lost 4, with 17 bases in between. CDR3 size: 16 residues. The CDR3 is CASSYVGGGLATEAFF. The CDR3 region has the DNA TGTGCCAGCAGTTACGTCGGAGGGGGTCTGGCCACTGAAGCTTTCTTT.

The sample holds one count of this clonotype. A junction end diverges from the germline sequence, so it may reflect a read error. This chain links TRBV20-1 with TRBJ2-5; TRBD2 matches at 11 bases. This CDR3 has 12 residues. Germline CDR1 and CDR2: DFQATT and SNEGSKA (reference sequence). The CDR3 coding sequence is TGTACTTTGACTAGCGGGGAAGAGACCCAGTACTTC. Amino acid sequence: CTLTSGEETQYF.

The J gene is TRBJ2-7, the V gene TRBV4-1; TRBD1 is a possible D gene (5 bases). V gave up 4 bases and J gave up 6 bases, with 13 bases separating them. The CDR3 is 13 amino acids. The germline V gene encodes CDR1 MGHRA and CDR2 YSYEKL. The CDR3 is CASSRSGRVEQYF. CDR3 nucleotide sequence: TGCGCCAGCAGCCGCTCCGGCAGGGTCGAGCAGTACTTC.

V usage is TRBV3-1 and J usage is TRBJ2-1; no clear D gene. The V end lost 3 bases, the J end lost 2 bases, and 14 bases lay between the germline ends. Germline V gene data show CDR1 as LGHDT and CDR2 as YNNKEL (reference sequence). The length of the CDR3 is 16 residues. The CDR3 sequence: CASSQRKRAPYNEQFF. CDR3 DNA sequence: TGTGCCAGCAGCCAGCGCAAAAGGGCCCCCTACAATGAGCAGTTCTTC.

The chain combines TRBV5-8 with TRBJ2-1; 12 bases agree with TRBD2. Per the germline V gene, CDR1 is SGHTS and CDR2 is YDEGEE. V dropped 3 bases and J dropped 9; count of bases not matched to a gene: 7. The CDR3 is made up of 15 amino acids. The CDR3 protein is CASSYLAGGPGEQFF. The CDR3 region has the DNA TGTGCCAGCAGCTATCTAGCGGGGGGGCCAGGTGAGCAGTTCTTC.

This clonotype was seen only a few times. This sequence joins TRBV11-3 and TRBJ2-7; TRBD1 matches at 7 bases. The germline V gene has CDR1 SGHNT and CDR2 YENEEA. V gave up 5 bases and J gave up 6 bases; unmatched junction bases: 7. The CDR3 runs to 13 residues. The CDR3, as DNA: TGTGCCAGCAGCACACTAACAGGGGCCGAGCAGTACGTC. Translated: CASSTLTGAEQYV.

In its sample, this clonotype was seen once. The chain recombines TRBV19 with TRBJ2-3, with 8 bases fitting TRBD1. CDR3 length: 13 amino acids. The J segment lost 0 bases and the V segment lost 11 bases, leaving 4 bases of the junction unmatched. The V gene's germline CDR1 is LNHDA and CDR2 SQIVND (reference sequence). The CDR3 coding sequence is TGTGCCGTCGGGACAGGAAGCACAGATACGCAGTATTTT. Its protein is CAVGTGSTDTQYF. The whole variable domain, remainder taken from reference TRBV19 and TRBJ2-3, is DGGITQSPKYLFRKEGQNVTLSCEQNLNHDAMYWYRQDPGQGLRLIYYSQIVNDFQKGDIAEGYSVSREKKESFPLTVTSAQKNPTAFYLCAVGTGSTDTQYFGPGTRLTVL.

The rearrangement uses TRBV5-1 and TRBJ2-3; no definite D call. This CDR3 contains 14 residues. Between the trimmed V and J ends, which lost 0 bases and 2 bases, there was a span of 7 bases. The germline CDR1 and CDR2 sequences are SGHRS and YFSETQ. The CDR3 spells CASSLVPYTDTQYF. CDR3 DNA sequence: TGCGCCAGCAGCTTGGTTCCCTACACAGATACGCAGTATTTT.

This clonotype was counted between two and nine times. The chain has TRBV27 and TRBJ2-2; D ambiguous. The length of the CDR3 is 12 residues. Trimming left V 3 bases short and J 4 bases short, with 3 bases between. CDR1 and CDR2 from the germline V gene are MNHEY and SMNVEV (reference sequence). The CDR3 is CASSFTTGELFF. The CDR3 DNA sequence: TGTGCCAGCAGTTTTACCACCGGGGAGCTGTTTTTT.

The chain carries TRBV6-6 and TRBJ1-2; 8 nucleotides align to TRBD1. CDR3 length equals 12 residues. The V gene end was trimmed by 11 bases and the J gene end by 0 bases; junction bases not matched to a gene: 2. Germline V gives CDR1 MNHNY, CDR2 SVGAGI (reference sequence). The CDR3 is CAGTGANYGYTF. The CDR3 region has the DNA TGTGCCGGGACAGGAGCTAACTATGGCTACACCTTC.

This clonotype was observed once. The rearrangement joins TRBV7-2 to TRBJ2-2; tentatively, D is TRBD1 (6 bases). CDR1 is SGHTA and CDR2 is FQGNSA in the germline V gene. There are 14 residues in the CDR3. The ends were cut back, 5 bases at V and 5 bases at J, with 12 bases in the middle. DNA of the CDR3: TGTGCCAGCAGCGCAGGGGTAGTTACCGGGGAGCTGTTTTTT. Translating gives CASSAGVVTGELFF. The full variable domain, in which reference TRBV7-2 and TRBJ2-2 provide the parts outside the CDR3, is GAGVSQSPSNKVTEKGKDVELRCDPISGHTALYWYRQSLGQGLEFLIYFQGNSAPDKSGLPSDRFSAERTGGSVSTLTIQRTQQEDSAVYLCASSAGVVTGELFFGEGSRLTVL.

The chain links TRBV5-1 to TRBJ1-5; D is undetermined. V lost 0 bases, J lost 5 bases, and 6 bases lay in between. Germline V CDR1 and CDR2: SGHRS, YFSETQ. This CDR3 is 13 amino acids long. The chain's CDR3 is CASSLGQYQPQHF. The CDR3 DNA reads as TGCGCCAGCAGCTTGGGACAATATCAGCCCCAGCATTTT.

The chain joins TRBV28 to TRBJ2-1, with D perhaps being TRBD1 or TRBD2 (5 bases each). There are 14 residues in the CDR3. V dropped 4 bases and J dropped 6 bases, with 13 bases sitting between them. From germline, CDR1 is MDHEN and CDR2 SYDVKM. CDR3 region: CASSWFSRGNEQFF. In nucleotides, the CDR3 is TGTGCCAGCAGTTGGTTTTCGAGGGGCAATGAGCAGTTCTTC.

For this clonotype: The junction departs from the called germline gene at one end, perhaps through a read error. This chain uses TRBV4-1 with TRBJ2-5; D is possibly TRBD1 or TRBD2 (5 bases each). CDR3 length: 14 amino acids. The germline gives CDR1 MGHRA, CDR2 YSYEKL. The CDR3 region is CASSATGTQGTQYF. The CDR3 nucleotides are TGCGCCAGCAGCGCGACCGGGACCCAAGGGACCCAGTACTTC.

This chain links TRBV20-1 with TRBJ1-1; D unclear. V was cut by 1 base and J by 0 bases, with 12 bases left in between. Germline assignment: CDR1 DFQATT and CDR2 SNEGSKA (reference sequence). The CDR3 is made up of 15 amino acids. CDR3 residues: CSARVFLEVNTEAFF. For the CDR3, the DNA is TGCAGTGCTAGAGTGTTTTTGGAGGTGAACACTGAAGCTTTCTTT.

In DNA form, the CDR3 reads TGTGCCAGCAGCCTACAGGGTAATAGGGGGACAGATACGCAGTATTTT. Encoded protein: CASSLQGNRGTDTQYF. The V call is TRBV7-2, the J call TRBJ2-3; possible D gene TRBD1, 6 bases. The length of the CDR3 is 16 residues. Germline V lookup: CDR1 SGHTA, CDR2 FQGNSA. Trimming took off 5 bases at V and 3 bases at J, with 18 bases between the two ends.

The DNA of the CDR3 is TGTGCCAGCAGCTGGAGCGGGGGGGTTTCCTACAATGAGCAGTTCTTC. Translation gives CASSWSGGVSYNEQFF. This chain joins TRBV7-3 and TRBJ2-1, with 10 nucleotides matching TRBD2. Trimming at V came to 4 bases and at J to 1 base, leaving 4 bases not matched to a gene. CDR1 SGHTA and CDR2 FQGTGA come from the germline V gene. This CDR3 is built from 16 residues.

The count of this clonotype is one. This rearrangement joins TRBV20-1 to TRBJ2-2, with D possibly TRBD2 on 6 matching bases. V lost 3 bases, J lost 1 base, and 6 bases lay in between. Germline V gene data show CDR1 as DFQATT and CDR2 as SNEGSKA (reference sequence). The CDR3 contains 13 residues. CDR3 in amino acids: CSASGGNTGELFF. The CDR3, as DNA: TGCAGTGCTAGCGGGGGGAACACCGGGGAGCTGTTTTTT.

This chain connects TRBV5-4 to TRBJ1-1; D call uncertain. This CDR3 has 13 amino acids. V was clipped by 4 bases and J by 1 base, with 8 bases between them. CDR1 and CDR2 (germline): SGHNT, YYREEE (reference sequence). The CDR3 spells CASSVDRNTEAFF. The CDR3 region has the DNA TGTGCCAGCAGCGTAGATAGGAACACTGAAGCTTTCTTT. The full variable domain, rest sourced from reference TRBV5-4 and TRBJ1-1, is ETGVTQSPTHLIKTRGQQVTLRCSSQSGHNTVSWYQQALGQGPQFIFQYYREEENGRGNFPPRFSGLQFPNYSSELNVNALELDDSALYLCASSVDRNTEAFFGQGTRLTVV.

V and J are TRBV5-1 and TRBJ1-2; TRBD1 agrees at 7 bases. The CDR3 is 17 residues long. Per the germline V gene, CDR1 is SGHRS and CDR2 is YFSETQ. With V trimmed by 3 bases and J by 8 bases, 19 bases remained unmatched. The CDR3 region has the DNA TGCGCCAGCAGCTCAAGTCCCGGGACAGTTACGGGGGACGGCTACACCTTC. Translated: CASSSSPGTVTGDGYTF.

CDR3 in DNA: TGTGCCAGCAGCCAAGATCCCCCCGGGCCGGGGGGTGTCAATGAGCAGTTCTTC. As protein: CASSQDPPGPGGVNEQFF. The V call is TRBV3-1, the J call TRBJ2-1, with 7 positions matching TRBD2. The CDR3 is 18 amino acids. Trimming cost V 0 bases and J 6 bases; bases outside gene matches: 14. Germline V gives CDR1 LGHDT, CDR2 YNNKEL (reference sequence).